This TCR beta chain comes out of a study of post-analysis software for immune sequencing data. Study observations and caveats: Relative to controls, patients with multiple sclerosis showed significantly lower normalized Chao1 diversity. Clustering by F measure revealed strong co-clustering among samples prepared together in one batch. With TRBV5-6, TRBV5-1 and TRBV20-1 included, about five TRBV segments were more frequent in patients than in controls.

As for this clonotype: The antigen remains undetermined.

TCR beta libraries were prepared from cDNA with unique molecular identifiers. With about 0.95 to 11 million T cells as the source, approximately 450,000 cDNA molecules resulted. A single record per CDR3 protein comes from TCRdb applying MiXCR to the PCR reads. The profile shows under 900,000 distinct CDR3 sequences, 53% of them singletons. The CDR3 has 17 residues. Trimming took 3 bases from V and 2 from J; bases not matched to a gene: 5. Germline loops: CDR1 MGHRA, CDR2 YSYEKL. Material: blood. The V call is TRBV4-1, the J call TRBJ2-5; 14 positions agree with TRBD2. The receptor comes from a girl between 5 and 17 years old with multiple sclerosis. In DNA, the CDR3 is TGCGCCAGCAGCCACGGACTAGCGGGGGGCTTTCAAGAGACCCAGTACTTC. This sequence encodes CASSHGLAGGFQETQYF.